This TCR beta chain was profiled in a study of Graves' ophthalmopathy and Graves' hyperthyroidism. The study's findings and limits: Clonotypes were expanded in thyroid at above 0.001 frequency, and most also appeared in blood. The model forecast ophthalmopathy progression, reaching roughly 71% sensitivity and around 75% specificity.

This clonotype was counted many times. The antigen is undetermined. Each diagnosis was determined on the basis of clinical symptoms, serum thyroxine, TRAb, thyroid ultrasound and orbital computed tomography. V gave up 0 bases and J gave up 0 bases, with 21 bases separating them. The CDR3 length is 19 residues. The germline CDR1 and CDR2 sequences are SGDLS and YYNGEE. The authors amplified TCR beta CDR3 regions from RNA transcripts. After a first-round RT-PCR with HTBI primers, a second-round multiplex PCR was run. TCRdb re-analysed the multiplex PCR reads in MiXCR, keeping a single row per CDR3 protein. This sample has 150,000 to 200,000 distinct CDR3 sequences, with roughly two fifths found just once.

This TCR was recovered from a man aged 25 to 40 with Graves' ophthalmopathy. What was sequenced was peripheral blood. This chain uses TRBV9 with TRBJ2-5, with a tentative D call TRBD2 (7 bases). CDR3 residues: CASSVEGGEPLVYQETQYF. CDR3 nucleotide sequence: TGTGCCAGCAGCGTAGAGGGGGGGGAGCCCCTAGTGTACCAAGAGACCCAGTACTTC.